This TCR beta chain was recovered during a study of early T cells in non-severe SARS-CoV-2 infection. Overall study context: The authors sequenced bulk RNA from unsorted whole blood, leaving chains unpaired.

Molecules of cDNA were individually given unique molecular identifiers that were attached to them. TCRdb ran MiXCR on the 5' RACE reads and lists one entry per CDR3 protein. The repertoire includes 60,000 to 75,000 distinct CDR3 sequences, around 12% of them detected once, and roughly 4.3% sits in the top ten. V shed 8 bases and J 5 bases; nucleotides not matched to a gene: 8. Looked up from germline, CDR1 is SNHLY and CDR2 is FYNNEI. CDR3 length: 13 residues. The rearrangement links TRBV2 to TRBJ1-2; 7 positions agree with TRBD1. Material: whole blood. The receptor's source is an adult who was a healthcare worker with PCR-confirmed SARS-CoV-2 infection or an uninfected control (not recorded which). The CDR3 protein is CASGRGQTYGYTF. The CDR3, as DNA: TGTGCCAGCGGTCGGGGACAGACTTATGGCTACACCTTC.